This T cell receptor (beta chain) originates from a study of identical twins. This clonotype was seen more than once but under ten times. Antigen unknown. This CDR3 comprises 13 residues. Trimming stripped 2 bases from V and 3 bases from J, with 7 bases between. From germline, CDR1 is LGHNA and CDR2 YSLEER. A single record per CDR3 protein comes from TCRdb applying MiXCR to the 5' RACE reads. Found here are 690,000 or so distinct CDR3 sequences, around 8.6% of them singletons; the top ten hold 0.98%. The study's findings and limits: High-abundance cord blood beta clonotypes had fewer insertions; memory repertoires showed none. The study based its conclusions on cross-sectional statistical analysis and did not follow the same donors.

The data were also submitted as part of a second study, on yellow fever vaccine responses in identical twins.

The chain employs TRBV4-3 and TRBJ1-1, with D hard to call. What was sequenced was PBMCs. The receptor comes from a woman aged 18-30 years in good health. The CDR3 DNA sequence: TGCGCCAGCAGCCAATTCAGATACACTGAAGCTTTCTTT. It is translated as CASSQFRYTEAFF.